Listed below are T cell receptor beta chains from one sample, sequenced in a study of cytomegalovirus exposure and HLA in healthy donors. This table comes from immunoSEQ multiplex PCR, and its TCRdb copy is limited to in-frame clones, with some not included. Recorded for this sample: under 95,000 clones. The sample taken for sequencing was PBMCs. These receptor sequences come from a man in his fifties in good health and CMV-seronegative. CDR3s include the opening cysteine and the closing phenylalanine or tryptophan. The D gene is left open where the match is weak.

V	J	D	CDR3	DNA
TRBV7-2	TRBJ1-3	TRBD1	CASSPGTASGNTIYF	TGTGCCAGCAGCCCGGGGACAGCCTCTGGAAACACCATATATTTT
TRBV5-4	TRBJ1-1	NA	CASSLRGVTEAFF	TGTGCCAGCAGCTTGCGAGGAGTCACTGAAGCTTTCTTT
TRBV4-1	TRBJ1-2	NA	CASSQGSGRGGNYGYTF	TGCGCCAGCAGCCAAGGGTCCGGCAGGGGCGGAAACTATGGCTACACCTTC
TRBV4-2	TRBJ1-4	NA	CASSQESRSDPRANEKLFF	TGTGCCAGCAGCCAAGAATCTCGCTCAGACCCTCGGGCTAATGAAAAACTGTTTTTT
TRBV5-4	TRBJ2-1	TRBD1	CASSSGTASYNEQFF	TGTGCCAGCAGCTCCGGGACAGCCTCCTACAATGAGCAGTTCTTC
TRBV2	TRBJ2-1	NA	CATHPGQTYNEQFF	TGTGCCACTCATCCGGGACAAACATACAATGAGCAGTTCTTC
TRBV11-2	TRBJ2-7	NA	CASSPIRGRYEQYF	TGTGCCAGCAGCCCAATCAGGGGCCGGTACGAGCAGTACTTC
TRBV18	TRBJ2-2	NA	CASSRDSRTGELFF	TGTGCCAGCTCCCGTGACAGTCGGACCGGGGAGCTGTTTTTT
TRBV7-8	TRBJ1-6	NA	CASSLVHSNNSPLHF	TGTGCCAGCAGCTTAGTCCATTCCAATAATTCACCCCTCCACTTT
TRBV5-8	TRBJ2-3	TRBD2	CASSLGVQRGADTQYF	TGTGCCAGCAGCTTGGGAGTCCAGCGGGGGGCAGATACGCAGTATTTT
TRBV28	TRBJ2-1	NA	CASSQYNEQFF	TGTGCCAGCAGTCAATACAATGAGCAGTTCTTC
TRBV7-8	TRBJ2-7	TRBD1	CASSFPGQGPYEQYF	TGTGCCAGCAGCTTCCCGGGACAGGGGCCCTACGAGCAGTACTTC
TRBV30	TRBJ2-1	NA	CAWNRGLSYNEQFF	TGTGCCTGGAATAGGGGCCTCTCCTACAATGAGCAGTTCTTC
TRBV10-3	TRBJ1-2	TRBD1	CATRGTVINYGYTF	TGTGCCACGAGAGGGACAGTTATTAACTATGGCTACACCTTC
TRBV5-1	TRBJ1-1	NA	CASSLQRQNTEAFF	TGCGCCAGCAGCTTACAGCGGCAGAACACTGAAGCTTTCTTT
TRBV27	TRBJ1-4	NA	CASSRRENEKLFF	TGTGCCAGCAGTCGACGGGAAAATGAAAAACTGTTTTTT
TRBV18	TRBJ2-7	TRBD1	CASSPGTGGGYEQYF	TGTGCCAGCTCACCAGGGACAGGGGGTGGCTACGAGCAGTACTTC
TRBV7-3	TRBJ2-2	TRBD2	CASSPGASGNTGELFF	TGTGCCAGCAGCCCCGGGGCTAGCGGCAACACCGGGGAGCTGTTTTTT
TRBV27	TRBJ2-5	NA	CASSRRQHQETQYF	TGTGCCAGCAGTCGAAGACAGCACCAAGAGACCCAGTACTTC
TRBV28	TRBJ1-4	NA	CASSLGGAYGEKLFF	TGTGCCAGCAGTTTGGGGGGGGCCTACGGTGAAAAACTGTTTTTT
TRBV7-3	TRBJ2-3	NA	CASSLYRGPGTDTQYF	TGTGCCAGCAGCTTATATCGCGGCCCTGGCACAGATACGCAGTATTTT
TRBV6-1	TRBJ1-5	NA	CASTEGDWGGLSNQPQHF	TGTGCCAGCACTGAGGGGGATTGGGGGGGACTTAGCAATCAGCCCCAGCATTTT
TRBV7-2	TRBJ1-2	TRBD1	CASSSGQAYGYTF	TGTGCCAGCAGCTCAGGACAGGCCTATGGCTACACCTTC
TRBV19	TRBJ1-5	TRBD1	CASKEGQGAQPQHF	TGTGCCAGTAAGGAGGGCCAGGGGGCTCAGCCCCAGCATTTT
TRBV6-6	TRBJ1-2	NA	CASSYVAEHNYGYTF	TGTGCCAGCAGTTATGTAGCGGAACATAACTATGGCTACACCTTC
TRBV7-7	TRBJ2-1	TRBD2	CASSAAGGPYNEQFF	TGTGCTAGCAGCGCGGCGGGGGGCCCGTACAATGAGCAGTTCTTC
TRBV29-1	TRBJ1-1	TRBD1	CSVVGQAFTEAFF	TGCAGCGTTGTGGGACAGGCATTCACTGAAGCTTTCTTT
TRBV18	TRBJ1-1	NA	CASSPVTGGNTEAFF	TGTGCCAGCTCACCTGTAACCGGGGGGAACACTGAAGCTTTCTTT
TRBV13	TRBJ2-4	TRBD1	CASSFDREDIQYF	TGTGCCAGCAGCTTTGACAGGGAAGACATTCAGTACTTC
TRBV6-1	TRBJ1-1	NA	CASRQINTEAFF	TGTGCCAGCAGACAGATTAACACTGAAGCTTTCTTT
TRBV18	TRBJ2-1	NA	CASSPITGRGHSYNEQFF	TGTGCCAGCTCACCAATAACTGGGCGGGGGCACTCCTACAATGAGCAGTTCTTC
TRBV9	TRBJ1-2	NA	CASSSQGGYSYGYTF	TGTGCCAGCAGCTCACAGGGCGGGTATAGCTATGGCTACACCTTC
TRBV7-3	TRBJ1-1	TRBD1	CASSTGQGANTEAFF	TGTGCCAGCAGCACAGGACAGGGGGCGAACACTGAAGCTTTCTTT
TRBV2	TRBJ1-1	NA	CASSVMYTEAFF	TGTGCCAGCAGTGTAATGTACACTGAAGCTTTCTTT
TRBV7-2	TRBJ2-1	TRBD2	CASSLLAGGPINEQFF	TGTGCCAGCAGCTTACTAGCGGGGGGGCCAATAAATGAGCAGTTCTTC
TRBV7-3	TRBJ1-2	TRBD1	CASSPYAGTDYGYTF	TGTGCCAGCAGCCCGTATGCCGGGACAGACTATGGCTACACCTTC
TRBV19	TRBJ2-7	TRBD1	CASSSGQGNAYEQYF	TGTGCCAGTAGTTCCGGACAGGGGAATGCCTACGAGCAGTACTTC
TRBV5-1	TRBJ2-1	NA	CASSLALAGFGEQFF	TGCGCCAGCAGCTTGGCCCTAGCAGGATTCGGTGAGCAGTTCTTC
TRBV28	TRBJ1-5	NA	CASSLGTMRGQPQHF	TGTGCCAGCAGTTTGGGGACAATGCGAGGGCAGCCCCAGCATTTT
TRBV5-4	TRBJ1-4	NA	CASSFQGGTNEKLFF	TGTGCCAGCAGCTTTCAGGGAGGAACTAATGAAAAACTGTTTTTT
TRBV5-6	TRBJ2-3	TRBD2	CASSPLAGGGTDTQYF	TGTGCCAGCAGCCCCTTAGCGGGGGGGGGCACAGATACGCAGTATTTT
TRBV5-5	TRBJ1-6	NA	CASSFSDSTYNSPLHF	TGTGCCAGCAGCTTTTCCGACAGCACCTATAATTCACCCCTCCACTTT
TRBV28	TRBJ1-6	NA	CASSSSGRAGNSPLHF	TGTGCCAGCAGTTCCTCCGGTAGGGCGGGTAATTCACCCCTCCACTTT
TRBV11-2	TRBJ2-7	NA	CASSLSAYEQYF	TGTGCCAGCAGCTTAAGCGCCTACGAGCAGTACTTC
TRBV28	TRBJ1-2	TRBD1	CASSLDRTYGYTF	TGTGCCAGCAGTTTGGACAGGACCTATGGCTACACCTTC
TRBV7-3	TRBJ2-3	NA	CASSLGAAQSTDTQYF	TGTGCCAGCAGCTTGGGAGCGGCGCAGAGCACAGATACGCAGTATTTT
TRBV6-5	TRBJ1-5	NA	CASRLIRGNNQPQHF	TGTGCCAGCAGGCTCATTCGAGGAAACAATCAGCCCCAGCATTTT
TRBV5-1	TRBJ2-7	TRBD1	CASSRDRKPYEQYF	TGCGCCAGCAGCCGGGACAGGAAACCCTACGAGCAGTACTTC
TRBV9	TRBJ2-1	NA	CASSVTGTRHNEQFF	TGTGCCAGCAGCGTAACCGGGACACGACACAATGAGCAGTTCTTC
TRBV4-2	TRBJ1-5	TRBD1	CASSDRENQPQHF	TGTGCCAGCAGCGACAGGGAAAATCAGCCCCAGCATTTT
TRBV5-1	TRBJ1-2	TRBD1	CASSRTTGNYGYTF	TGCGCCAGCAGCCGAACGACAGGGAACTATGGCTACACCTTC
TRBV5-4	TRBJ2-1	NA	CASSLDLRDSEQFF	TGTGCCAGCAGCTTGGATCTACGAGACAGCGAGCAGTTCTTC